Included here is one TCR beta chain sequence, with context. These data originate in a study of CD8 T cells in Susac syndrome. A quantity of about 0.45 to 1 ug RNA underwent reverse transcription using random hexamers. With immunoSEQ multiplex PCR, TCR beta CDR3 was amplified across 54 Vbeta and 13 Jbeta. TCRdb called the immunoSEQ multiplex PCR reads again in MiXCR, with one record for every CDR3 protein. The sample lists 73,000 or so distinct CDR3 sequences; roughly 94% were seen once. TCR beta from blood CD8+ and CD4+ T cells was sequenced. The multiple sclerosis controls, all treatment-naive patients, had relapsing-remitting disease that was stable or active. Germline loops: CDR1 MNHEY, CDR2 SVGAGI. The CDR3 is 13 residues long. Trimming stripped 6 bases from V and 9 bases from J, with 15 bases between.

The sequencing sample was made of CD8+ T cells from PBMCs. This receptor was identified in a human donor with multiple sclerosis. V usage is TRBV6-5 and J usage is TRBJ2-1; the D gene is possibly TRBD2 (5 bases). CDR3 nucleotide sequence: TGTGCCAGCAGCCCAGGTAGCGAGGTTGAGCAGTTCTTC. Its translation: CASSPGSEVEQFF.